A single sample gave rise to the 5 T cell receptor beta chains below, sequenced in a study. One entry per CDR3 protein results from TCRdb running MiXCR on the reads. Here the sample spans around 4,300 distinct CDR3 sequences, roughly 10% being singletons. What was sequenced was CD4+ T cells from synovial fluid. These receptors all stem from a human donor with rheumatoid arthritis.

As regards this clonotype: This sequence may be a read error, since a much larger clone differs from it by one base. The V call is TRBV7-9, the J call TRBJ2-3, with D perhaps TRBD1 or TRBD2 (5 bases each). This CDR3 has 13 amino acids. V lost 5 bases and J 6 bases, leaving 12 bases between the germline ends. The germline CDR1 and CDR2 sequences are SEHNR and FQNEAQ (reference sequence). For the CDR3, the DNA is TGTGCCAGCAGCCTCGAGTGGGACGATACGCAGTATTTT. Its protein is CASSLEWDDTQYF.

This clonotype was seen a few times. The chain combines TRBV6-5 with TRBJ1-1; D is undetermined. The germline gives CDR1 MNHEY, CDR2 SVGAGI. V shed 0 bases and J shed 4 bases, with 9 bases lying between them. CDR3 length: 14 residues. CDR3 in amino acids: CASSYSGRGTEAFF. As DNA, the CDR3 is TGTGCCAGCAGTTACTCAGGACGGGGCACTGAAGCTTTCTTT.

The chain is built from TRBV25-1 and TRBJ2-5; no clear D gene. The CDR3 contains 11 residues. The germline gives CDR1 MGHDK, CDR2 SYGVNS. Between the trimmed V and J ends, which lost 2 bases and 6 bases, there was a span of 4 bases. The CDR3: CASSETKTQYF. CDR3 DNA sequence: TGTGCCAGCAGTGAAACGAAGACCCAGTACTTC.

As to this clonotype: This may be a read error, as it is one base from a much larger clone. The chain combines TRBV7-9 with TRBJ2-5; D may be TRBD1 or TRBD2 (5 bases each). The CDR3 spans 15 residues. The V gene's germline CDR1 is SEHNR and CDR2 FQNEAQ (reference sequence). Here the CDR3 reads CVSSLSGAAQETQYF. The CDR3 nucleotides read TGTGTCAGCAGTCTTTCCGGGGCAGCCCAAGAGACCCAGTACTTC.

By sample share, this clonotype is medium-sized. The rearrangement links TRBV29-1 to TRBJ2-7; TRBD1 matches 10 bases. Germline V gene lookup returns CDR1 SQVTM and CDR2 ANQGSEA. V gave up 6 bases and J gave up 3 bases; unmatched junction bases: 11. This CDR3 spans 15 amino acids. The DNA of the CDR3 is TGCAGCGTAAAAACCGGGACAGGGGTGGTCTACGAGCAGTACTTC. This sequence encodes CSVKTGTGVVYEQYF.